This TCR beta chain originates from a study of Graves' ophthalmopathy and Graves' hyperthyroidism. The study, taken as a whole, reports: Sensitivity of 87.88% and specificity of roughly 80% were achieved when a 13-signature model separated ophthalmopathy from stable hyperthyroidism. Blood shared most expanded thyroid clonotypes above 0.001 frequency.

Presentation of ophthalmopathy in the donors involved moderate-to-severe activity, CAS ≥3, NOSPECS ≥4 and a duration under 3 months. Diagnoses were established from clinical symptoms, serum thyroxine, TRAb, thyroid ultrasound and orbital computed tomography. About this clonotype: Its cognate antigen is unknown.

RNA served as the template for amplifying TCR beta CDR3 regions. Second-round multiplex PCR came after first-round RT-PCR with HTBI primers. MiXCR, applied by TCRdb to the multiplex PCR reads, yields one record per CDR3 protein. The sample gives almost 750,000 distinct CDR3 sequences, roughly two fifths of which show up once; roughly 46% is in the top ten. The germline V gene has CDR1 MGHDK and CDR2 SYGVNS. V lost 7 bases to trimming and J lost 7 bases; unmatched junction nucleotides: 8. The CDR3 sequence is 14 residues long. The clonotype originates from an adult man with Graves' ophthalmopathy. The chain combines TRBV25-1 with TRBJ2-2, with 8 nucleotides matching TRBD2. Sequencing was carried out using peripheral blood. As DNA, the CDR3 is TGTGCCAGCACCCGGGAGGGTGGTGGCGGGGAGCTGTTTTTT. As protein: CASTREGGGGELFF.